The present TCR beta chain was sequenced within a study of memory CD4+ T cells and cytomegalovirus serostatus. V gave up 2 bases and J gave up 5 bases, with 7 bases separating them. Germline CDR1 is SEHNR and CDR2 is FQNEAQ (reference sequence). The CDR3 totals 13 residues. Single viable CD3+CD4+CD8-CD45RO+ cells were sorted as the memory CD4+ T cells. Whole-study findings and limits: Repertoires predicted CMV serostatus with median bootstrapped AUC of 0.95. The CMV-associated TCR signature appears largely within the CD4+ memory repertoire. CD4+ memory repertoires contained about 40% of the 164 reported CMV TCRbeta sequences.

Profiling relied on immunoSEQ multiplex PCR, and the TCRdb table lists in-frame clones only, not all of them. Of tens of thousands of clones in the sample, about 81% were seen once. This clone was counted between two and nine times. Its specificity is not known. Sequenced input: memory CD4+ T cells from blood. V usage is TRBV7-9 and J usage is TRBJ1-5; unclear D gene. The clonotype originates from an adult in good health and CMV-seronegative. CDR3 DNA sequence: TGTGCCAGCAGCTTAAGGCGTGATCAGCCCCAGCATTTT. It specifies CASSLRRDQPQHF.